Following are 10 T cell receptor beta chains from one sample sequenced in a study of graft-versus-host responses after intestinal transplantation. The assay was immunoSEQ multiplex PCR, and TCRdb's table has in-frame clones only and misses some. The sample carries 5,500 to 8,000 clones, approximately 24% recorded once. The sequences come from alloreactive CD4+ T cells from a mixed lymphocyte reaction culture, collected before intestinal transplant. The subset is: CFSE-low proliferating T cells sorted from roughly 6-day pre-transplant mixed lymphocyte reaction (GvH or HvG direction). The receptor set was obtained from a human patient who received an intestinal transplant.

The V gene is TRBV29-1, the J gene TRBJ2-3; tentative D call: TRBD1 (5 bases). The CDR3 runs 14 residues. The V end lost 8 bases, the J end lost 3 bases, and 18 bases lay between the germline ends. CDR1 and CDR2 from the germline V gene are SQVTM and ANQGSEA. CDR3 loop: CSLSQSGMTDTQYF. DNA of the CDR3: TGCAGCCTCAGTCAATCAGGGATGACAGATACGCAGTATTTT.

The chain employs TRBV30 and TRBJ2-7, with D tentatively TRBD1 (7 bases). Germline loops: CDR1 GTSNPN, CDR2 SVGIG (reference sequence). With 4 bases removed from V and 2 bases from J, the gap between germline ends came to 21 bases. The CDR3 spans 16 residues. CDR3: CAWIRRGQGRTYEQYF. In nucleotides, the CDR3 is TGTGCCTGGATCCGGAGGGGGCAGGGGCGGACCTACGAGCAGTACTTC.

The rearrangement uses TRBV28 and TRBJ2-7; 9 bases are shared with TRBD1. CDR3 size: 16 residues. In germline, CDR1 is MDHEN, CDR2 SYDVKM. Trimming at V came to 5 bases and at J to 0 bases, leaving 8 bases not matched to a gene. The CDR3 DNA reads TGTGCCAGCAGTGCCCCGGGACAGGGCCGCTCCTACGAGCAGTACTTC. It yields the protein CASSAPGQGRSYEQYF.

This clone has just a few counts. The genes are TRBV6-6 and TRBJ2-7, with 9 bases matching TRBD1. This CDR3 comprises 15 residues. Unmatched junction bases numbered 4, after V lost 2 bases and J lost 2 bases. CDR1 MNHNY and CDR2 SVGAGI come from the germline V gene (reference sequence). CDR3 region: CASSYSWTGAYEQYF. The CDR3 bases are TGTGCCAGCAGTTACAGTTGGACAGGGGCCTACGAGCAGTACTTC.

The CDR3 loop is CASSPRLADGELFF. The CDR3 DNA reads TGTGCCAGCAGCCCTCGGCTAGCGGACGGGGAGCTGTTTTTT. The genes are TRBV4-2 and TRBJ2-2, with 7 bases fitting TRBD2. Germline CDR1 is LGHNA and CDR2 is YNFKEQ. The ends lost 4 bases at V and 7 bases at J; junction bases unmatched: 6. This CDR3 comprises 14 residues.

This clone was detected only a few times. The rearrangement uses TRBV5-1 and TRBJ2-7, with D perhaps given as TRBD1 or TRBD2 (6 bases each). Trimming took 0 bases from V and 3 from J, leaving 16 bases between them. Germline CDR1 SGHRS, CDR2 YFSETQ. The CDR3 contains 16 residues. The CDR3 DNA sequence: TGCGCCAGCAGCTTGGCGGGGGCCACAACAATCTACGAGCAGTACTTC. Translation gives CASSLAGATTIYEQYF.

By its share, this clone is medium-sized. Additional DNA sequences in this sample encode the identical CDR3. The CDR3 coding sequence is TGCAGCGTTGAGGGGGGGGCGGGTCAGCCCCAGCATTTT. Protein: CSVEGGAGQPQHF. The genes are TRBV29-1 and TRBJ1-5, with D tentatively TRBD1 (6 bases). Trimming cost V 3 bases and J 6 bases, with 12 bases left between them. The CDR3 is 13 residues long. Per germline, CDR1 SQVTM and CDR2 ANQGSEA. Combining the CDR3 with reference TRBV29-1 and TRBJ1-5 gives the whole variable domain SAVISQKPSRDICQRGTSLTIQCQVDSQVTMMFWYRQQPGQSLTLIATANQGSEATYESGFVIDKFPISRPNLTFSTLTVSNMSPEDSSIYLCSVEGGAGQPQHFGDGTRLSIL.

CDR3 nucleotide sequence: TGTGCCTGGAGTATGCTAGCGGGAGTGGCGCAGTATTTT. Translating it yields CAWSMLAGVAQYF. The rearrangement uses TRBV30 and TRBJ2-3; 10 positions match TRBD2. Germline CDR1 is GTSNPN and CDR2 is SVGIG (reference sequence). Trimming at V came to 2 bases and at J to 10 bases, leaving 6 bases not matched to a gene. The CDR3 is 13 amino acids.

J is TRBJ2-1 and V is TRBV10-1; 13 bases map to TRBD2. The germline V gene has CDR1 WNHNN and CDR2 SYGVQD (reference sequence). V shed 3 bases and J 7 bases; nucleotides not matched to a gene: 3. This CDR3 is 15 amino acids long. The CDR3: CASSEGLAGVNEQFF. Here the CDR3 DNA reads TGCGCCAGCAGTGAAGGACTAGCGGGAGTTAATGAGCAGTTCTTC.

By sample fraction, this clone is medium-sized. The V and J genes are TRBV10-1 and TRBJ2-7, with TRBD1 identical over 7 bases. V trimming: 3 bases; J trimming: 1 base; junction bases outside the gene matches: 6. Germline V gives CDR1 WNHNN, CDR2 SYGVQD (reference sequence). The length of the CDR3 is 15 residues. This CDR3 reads CASSDPSTGSYEQYF. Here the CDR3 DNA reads TGCGCCAGCAGTGACCCATCGACAGGGTCCTACGAGCAGTACTTC.